The rows below give T cell receptor beta chains drawn from one sample of a study of shared clonotypes between healthy human individuals. Produced via immunoSEQ multiplex PCR; TCRdb's table is partial and in-frame only. The table has 950,000 to 1,100,000 clones, around 75% seen once; the top ten hold about 1.5%. Specimen: memory CD4+ T cells sorted from blood. Receptors originate from a young man in good health. The CDR3 runs from the conserved cysteine through the conserved F or W. Each record gives: clone size, J gene, D gene, V gene, CDR3 DNA, CDR3 protein. The D gene is left open where the match is weak. Clone size appears in some rows only: once, few, many, or a class for an expanded clone.

-	TRBJ2-7	-	TRBV7-8	TGTGCCAGCAGCCCGCGGGAAGGGAACTACGAGCAGTACTTC	CASSPREGNYEQYF
-	TRBJ2-7	-	TRBV18	TGTGCCAGCTCACCAGGCGGCGTCCGAGCCTACGAGCAGTACTTC	CASSPGGVRAYEQYF
once	TRBJ2-7	-	TRBV11-2	TGTGCCAGCAGCCTCCTCTCCTACGAGCAGTACTTC	CASSLLSYEQYF
-	TRBJ1-6	TRBD1	TRBV7-2	TGTGCCAGCAGCCTAGCAGGGGGCCTCGATTCACCCCTCCACTTT	CASSLAGGLDSPLHF
-	TRBJ1-4	-	TRBV2	TGTGCCAGCAGTGGGGGGCCCCTAAGCGAAAAACTGTTTTTT	CASSGGPLSEKLFF
-	TRBJ1-2	-	TRBV29-1	TGCAGCGTTGAATTGCTGGATGGCTACACCTTC	CSVELLDGYTF
-	TRBJ2-3	-	TRBV19	TGTGCCAGTAGTATAACTGTCGGAGGCACAGATACGCAGTATTTT	CASSITVGGTDTQYF
-	TRBJ2-7	-	TRBV25-1	TGTGCCAGCAGTGAAGGGGCTAGAAACGAGCAGTACTTC	CASSEGARNEQYF
-	TRBJ1-6	-	TRBV5-6	TGTGCCAGCAGCTTGGCTGGTTTGGGTTCACCCCTCCACTTT	CASSLAGLGSPLHF
-	TRBJ2-1	TRBD1	TRBV5-6	TGTGCCAGCAGCTTGGTACGGACAGGATCGGGACACAATGAGCAGTTCTTC	CASSLVRTGSGHNEQFF
-	TRBJ2-2	TRBD1	TRBV27	TGTGCCAGCCGCGGACAGGCAAACACCGGGGAGCTGTTTTTT	CASRGQANTGELFF
once	TRBJ1-1	-	TRBV6-5	TGTGCCAGCAGTGACAGCATGAACACTGAAGCTTTCTTT	CASSDSMNTEAFF
-	TRBJ1-3	TRBD1	TRBV2	TGTGCCAGCAGGGTAGACAGGGGAACGTATGGAAACACCATATATTTT	CASRVDRGTYGNTIYF
-	TRBJ2-7	-	TRBV7-7	TGTGCTAGCAGCTCAGGACTCGGCACGGAGCAGTACTTC	CASSSGLGTEQYF
-	TRBJ2-6	-	TRBV7-9	TGTGCCAGCAGAAGAGGTAGCTCTGGGGCCAACGTCCTGACTTTC	CASRRGSSGANVLTF
once	TRBJ1-5	-	TRBV6-4	TGTGCCAGCAGTGTTGCGGAAAATCAGCCCCAGCATTTT	CASSVAENQPQHF
-	TRBJ1-6	-	TRBV6-5	TGTGCCAGCAGTTACTCATGGGGGGCGGCTTCACCCCTCCACTTT	CASSYSWGAASPLHF
-	TRBJ1-2	-	TRBV19	TGTGCTGGTTCAGGAGGCTATGGCTACACCTTC	CAGSGGYGYTF
-	TRBJ2-7	-	TRBV11-3	TGTGCCAGCAGCCCCTTAAGGCCGTCAGGTGAGTCCTACGAGCAGTACTTC	CASSPLRPSGESYEQYF
-	TRBJ1-1	-	TRBV28	TGTGCCAGCAGTTTATTCAACACTGAAGCTTTCTTT	CASSLFNTEAFF
-	TRBJ1-1	-	TRBV5-1	TGCGCCAGCAGCTTGGGCCCTACGATCATTGAAGCTTTCTTT	CASSLGPTIIEAFF
once	TRBJ2-3	TRBD2	TRBV7-6	TGTGCCAGCAGCTTAGTGGGGAGGGCAGATACGCAGTATTTT	CASSLVGRADTQYF
-	TRBJ1-4	-	TRBV28	TGTGCCATCAAAGACAGGAATAATGAAAAACTGTTTTTT	CAIKDRNNEKLFF
-	TRBJ1-2	-	TRBV9	TGTGCCAGCAGCGTAGGGACCTCTGGCTATGGCTACACCTTC	CASSVGTSGYGYTF
-	TRBJ1-1	-	TRBV5-1	TGCGCCAGCGGGGAGGGAGTGAACACTGAAGCTTTCTTT	CASGEGVNTEAFF
-	TRBJ2-3	-	TRBV29-1	TGCAGCGTGGAGCCCCAGTCCACAGATACGCAGTATTTT	CSVEPQSTDTQYF
-	TRBJ2-3	TRBD2	TRBV4-3	TGCGCCAGCAGCCAAGACCGAGCGGGAGGAACCAAAGATACGCAGTATTTT	CASSQDRAGGTKDTQYF
many	TRBJ2-2	-	TRBV27	TGTGCCAGCAGTCTAGGTGGCAGAAACACCGGGGAGCTGTTTTTT	CASSLGGRNTGELFF
-	TRBJ2-7	-	TRBV28	TGTGCCAGCAGTTTAAGTGGCTGGAGGGAGCAGTACTTC	CASSLSGWREQYF
-	TRBJ2-7	TRBD1	TRBV27	TGTGCCAGCAGTAAAGGGACAGGCACCTACGAGCAGTACTTC	CASSKGTGTYEQYF
-	TRBJ1-1	-	TRBV7-9	TGTGCCAGCAGCTCCTCTGTTGTCGTGAACACTGAAGCTTTCTTT	CASSSSVVVNTEAFF
-	TRBJ1-6	-	TRBV2	TGTGCCAGCAGTGAAATCGGGGATTCACCCCTCCACTTT	CASSEIGDSPLHF
-	TRBJ1-2	-	TRBV19	TGTGCCAGTAGTATAGTTAGCGGTGGCTACACCTTC	CASSIVSGGYTF
-	TRBJ2-6	TRBD1	TRBV10-3	TGTGCCATCAGGCCGGGACAGGGGGGCTCTGGGGCCAACGTCCTGACTTTC	CAIRPGQGGSGANVLTF
once	TRBJ2-5	-	TRBV4-2	TGTGCCAGCAGCCAAGATTCGGGGACCGCCTGGTCTGGAGAGACCCAGTACTTC	CASSQDSGTAWSGETQYF
-	TRBJ1-1	TRBD1	TRBV5-5	TGTGCCAGCAGCTACTCGACAGGGGCCACTGAAGCTTTCTTT	CASSYSTGATEAFF
few	TRBJ1-6	-	TRBV7-9	TGTGCCAGCAGCTTAGTGAGTGATCATTCACCCCTCCACTTT	CASSLVSDHSPLHF
-	TRBJ1-6	-	TRBV7-8	TGTGCCAGCAGCTTAGCGGGCAGGGGACGCTCCTATAATTCACCCCTCCACTTT	CASSLAGRGRSYNSPLHF
-	TRBJ2-2	-	TRBV2	TGTGCCAGCAGTGAGGGGCTTCTCCCGGACGCCGGGGAGCTGTTTTTT	CASSEGLLPDAGELFF
-	TRBJ2-5	TRBD1	TRBV27	TGTGCCAGCAGTCCCCGGGACAGGGGTCTAGAAGAGACCCAGTACTTC	CASSPRDRGLEETQYF
-	TRBJ1-1	TRBD1	TRBV5-1	TGCGCCAGCCGCGGACAGGGGATTGAAGCTTTCTTT	CASRGQGIEAFF
-	TRBJ2-7	-	TRBV5-1	TGCGCCAGCAACCCGGATCGGGGGAGGATCTACGAGCAGTACTTC	CASNPDRGRIYEQYF
-	TRBJ2-1	TRBD2	TRBV7-9	TGTGCCAGCAGACCGGGACTAGCGAGATTGGGGAATACAAATGAGCAGTTCTTC	CASRPGLARLGNTNEQFF
-	TRBJ1-1	-	TRBV30	TGTGCCTGGAGTGCAGTTTTGGGGCCCAACACTGAAGCTTTCTTT	CAWSAVLGPNTEAFF
-	TRBJ2-5	TRBD2	TRBV4-3	TGCGCCAGCAGCCAAGATGATAGGGCACTAGCGGGAGTTGTAGAGACCCAGTACTTC	CASSQDDRALAGVVETQYF
few	TRBJ1-6	TRBD1	TRBV12-5	TGTGCTAGTGGTGGAGAGGGACAGGGGAATTCACCCCTCCACTTT	CASGGEGQGNSPLHF
-	TRBJ1-6	-	TRBV11-2	TGTGCCAGCAGCGTAAGCAGCGGAAATTCACCCCTCCACTTT	CASSVSSGNSPLHF
-	TRBJ1-5	-	TRBV27	TGTGCCAGCAGTCTGGGGGTCAACCAGCCCCAGCATTTT	CASSLGVNQPQHF
-	TRBJ2-7	TRBD2	TRBV11-2	TGTGCCAGCAGCTACTCTAGCGGGAGTATGTACGAGCAGTACTTC	CASSYSSGSMYEQYF
-	TRBJ1-4	-	TRBV4-2	TGTGCCAGCAGCCAAGATCTTGCAGAGCGGAGAGAACTGTTTTTT	CASSQDLAERRELFF
-	TRBJ2-2	-	TRBV7-2	TGTGCCAGCAGCTTATCCCCACCCGGGGAGCTGTTTTTT	CASSLSPPGELFF
few	TRBJ1-1	-	TRBV5-6	TGTGCCAGCAGCTTGTCCTTGAACACTGAAGCTTTCTTT	CASSLSLNTEAFF
few	TRBJ1-4	-	TRBV5-1	TGCGCCAGCAGCAAAACAGGGAATGAAAAACTGTTTTTT	CASSKTGNEKLFF
-	TRBJ2-5	-	TRBV7-6	TGTGCCAGCAGCTTCCGGCTCGACCAAGAGACCCAGTACTTC	CASSFRLDQETQYF
-	TRBJ2-3	-	TRBV30	TGTGCCTGGAGGGGGGGGCGCTTAGCGCCTAGCACAGATACGCAGTATTTT	CAWRGGRLAPSTDTQYF
-	TRBJ2-7	TRBD2	TRBV27	TGTGCCAGCAGGCTAGGGGCTAGCGGTACCTACGAGCAGTACTTC	CASRLGASGTYEQYF
-	TRBJ1-2	-	TRBV10-3	TGTGCCATCAGTGAGAACAGCGACTATGGCTACACCTTC	CAISENSDYGYTF
-	TRBJ2-1	-	TRBV5-8	TGTGCCAGCAGCTTGGGTAGGTTCCGTTACAATGAGCAGTTCTTC	CASSLGRFRYNEQFF
-	TRBJ2-5	-	TRBV18	TGTGCCAGCTCACCGTCAGGGGTTGAGACCCAGTACTTC	CASSPSGVETQYF
-	TRBJ2-7	-	TRBV13	TGTGCCAGCAGCCCTTCGGGAGCCTACGAGCAGTACTTC	CASSPSGAYEQYF